This T cell receptor (beta chain) was recovered during a study of a mutant IDH1 vaccine in newly diagnosed glioma. Study in general: Patients got their first vaccination 4-6 weeks after radiotherapy alone, or with temozolomide cycles. Standard pretreatment was either radiotherapy, temozolomide, or, for most, radiochemotherapy with temozolomide.

Clones were sequenced by immunoSEQ multiplex PCR, and TCRdb holds only the in-frame ones, with some missing. The sample holds about 11,000 clones, about four fifths seen once. CDR1 and CDR2 (germline): MNHNY, SVGAGI (reference sequence). This CDR3 contains 14 residues. V lost 2 bases and J lost 14, with 16 bases in between. Time point denoted: week 47, end of study. In every dose of vaccine, 300 ug of mutant IDH1 20-mer peptide was given alongside topical imiquimod. Donors harbored newly found WHO grade 3 or 4 IDH1-mutant, ATRX-lost astrocytomas. As for this clone: Its antigen is unidentified.

The clonotype comes from a man aged 30-40 years with glioma. J is TRBJ1-6 and V is TRBV6-6; D uncertain. This specimen was PBMCs, taken from a glioma patient whose treatment included an IDH1 peptide vaccine. The CDR3 DNA reads TGTGCCAGCAGTTACAGTGTTGCCACAAGCACCCTCCACTTT. Its protein is CASSYSVATSTLHF.